The clone carrying this TCR beta chain occurred many times. Its antigen is unknown. 5'RACE generated cDNA with 10-nucleotide random UMIs. TCRdb re-called the 5' RACE reads through MiXCR, storing one row per CDR3 protein. The top ten hold around 6% of the sample, which has about 95,000 distinct CDR3 sequences, roughly 3.5% seen once. Germline values: CDR1 SGHVS, CDR2 FQNEAQ. Trimming stripped 4 bases from V and 3 bases from J, with 19 bases between. This CDR3 spans 16 amino acids. This record comes from a study of neurological immune-mediated disorders. Whole-study context: Multiple sclerosis patients (n of about 34) included some 31 with relapsing-remitting and 3 with secondary progressive disease.

Whole-study findings and limits: TCR clonal expansion peaked in HTLV-1-associated myelopathy patients and was lowest in multiple sclerosis patients.

The sequence came from a woman in her late teens or twenties with multiple sclerosis. The rearrangement links TRBV7-8 to TRBJ2-7, with a tentative D call TRBD2 (7 bases). Sequences were obtained from PBMCs. The CDR3 coding sequence is TGTGCCAGCAGCTCCCCTGGGAGGGGGGATCTCTACGAGCAGTACTTC. Translated, it gives CASSSPGRGDLYEQYF. Based on the CDR3 plus reference TRBV7-8 and TRBJ2-7, the full variable domain is GAGVSQSPRYKVAKRGQDVALRCDPISGHVSLFWYQQALGQGPEFLTYFQNEAQLDKSGLPSDRFFAERPEGSVSTLKIQRTQQEDSAVYLCASSSPGRGDLYEQYFGPGTRLTVT.